In its sample, the clone carrying this TCR beta chain was seen a few times. What it recognizes is unknown. This CDR3 is built from 13 residues. Germline assignment: CDR1 ENHRY and CDR2 SYGVKD. V gave up 4 bases and J gave up 7 bases, with 11 bases separating them. The data were obtained in a study of CD8+ T cells in alopecia areata. Study context: The study gave treated patients oral tofacitinib at 5 to 10 mg twice daily.

cDNA serving as the sequencing template came from extracted, reverse transcribed RNA. TCRdb's copy holds only in-frame clones and misses some; the assay was immunoSEQ multiplex PCR. The sample consists of 200,000 to 250,000 clones, 64% of them appearing once. Study observations and caveats: Patients shared TCRs less clearly than mice did, possibly owing to HLA. Lesional scalp, notably in alopecia totalis/universalis, had clonality above that of normal scalp.

The sample's treatment: oral pan-JAK inhibitor, 5-10 mg twice daily. The rearrangement links TRBV10-3 to TRBJ1-5; tentatively, D is TRBD1 (5 bases). The sequencing used CD4+ T cells sorted from blood, collected at week 4, from a patient treated with tofacitinib. This sequence originates from a human donor with alopecia areata. The CDR3 DNA follows: TGTGCCATCAGTGTGAGGGGAGGCCAGCCCCAGCATTTT. As protein: CAISVRGGQPQHF.